Shown below are 28 T cell receptor beta chains from a single sample sequenced in a study of response to subunit inactivated influenza vaccine. From the RT-PCR reads, TCRdb called clonotypes with MiXCR, one entry per CDR3 protein. The profile covers around 200,000 distinct CDR3 sequences, with approximately 12% appearing a single time and 25% to 35% taken by the ten largest. Separately, the same data were catalogued under a study of T cells expressing NK-cell markers. That work contributes: In generating TCR beta cDNA, 5'RACE template switching with UMIs was used.

Sample: CD8+ T cells sorted from PBMCs, taken 11 to 12 days after vaccination. Receptors originate from a man aged 50 or older who received an inactivated influenza vaccine.

The chain employs TRBV5-1 and TRBJ2-2; possible D gene TRBD1, 5 bases. This CDR3 contains 15 residues. Per the germline V gene, CDR1 is SGHRS and CDR2 is YFSETQ. The V gene lost 2 bases and the J gene lost 1 base, with 9 bases spanning the gap. CDR3: CASSFWQGNTGELFF. In DNA form, the CDR3 reads TGCGCCAGCAGCTTTTGGCAGGGGAACACCGGGGAGCTGTTTTTT. Using reference TRBV5-1 and TRBJ2-2 for the parts outside the CDR3, the full variable domain is KAGVTQTPRYLIKTRGQQVTLSCSPISGHRSVSWYQQTPGQGLQFLFEYFSETQRNKGNFPGRFSGRQFSNSRSEMNVSTLELGDSALYLCASSFWQGNTGELFFGEGSRLTVL.

The table lists this clonotype with a few counts. The V and J genes are TRBV5-1 and TRBJ2-2; 9 bases map to TRBD1. The CDR3 runs 17 residues. Trimming took 0 bases from V and 4 from J; bases not matched to a gene: 7. Germline assignment: CDR1 SGHRS and CDR2 YFSETQ. The CDR3 DNA is TGCGCCAGCAGCTTGGTGGGACAGGGAATCTCCACCGGGGAGCTGTTTTTT. Translated, it gives CASSLVGQGISTGELFF.

This clonotype was counted only a few times. The chain is built from TRBV11-2 and TRBJ2-1; the D gene could be TRBD1 or TRBD2 (5 bases each). Per the germline V gene, CDR1 is SGHAT and CDR2 is FQNNGV. The CDR3 loop spans 13 amino acids. Trimming shortened V by 1 base and J by 10 bases, and 11 bases separated the two germline ends. CDR3 residues: CASSLGGAREQFF. The CDR3 bases are TGTGCCAGCAGCTTAGGAGGGGCTAGGGAGCAGTTCTTC.

This clonotype showed up just a few times. The rearrangement uses TRBV4-3 and TRBJ2-2, with D tentatively TRBD1 (6 bases). The CDR3 is 17 amino acids. Looked up from germline, CDR1 is LGHNA and CDR2 is YSLEER. V lost 2 bases, J lost 5 bases, and 18 bases lay in between. The CDR3 region is CASSQLYRVDQTGELFF. The DNA of the CDR3 is TGCGCCAGCAGCCAATTATACAGGGTTGATCAGACCGGGGAGCTGTTTTTT.

This clonotype was counted at least ten times. V is TRBV3-1 and J is TRBJ1-3, with 8 bases matching TRBD1. Germline assignment: CDR1 LGHDT and CDR2 YNNKEL (reference sequence). The CDR3 extends over 19 amino acids. Unmatched junction bases numbered 14, after V lost 0 bases and J lost 4 bases. This CDR3 is CASSQEIWQQGVSGNTIYF. CDR3 DNA sequence: TGTGCCAGCAGCCAAGAGATTTGGCAACAGGGGGTTTCCGGAAACACCATATATTTT.

This clonotype was seen only a few times. DNA of the CDR3: TGTGCCAGCAGCCTAATCGGGACAGGGACCTACGAGCAGTACTTC. This gives the protein CASSLIGTGTYEQYF. The genes are TRBV7-9 and TRBJ2-7; 9 bases agree with TRBD1. From germline, CDR1 is SEHNR and CDR2 FQNEAQ (reference sequence). This CDR3 is 15 amino acids long. The V segment lost 5 bases and the J segment 2 bases; nucleotides outside the gene matches: 7. Complete variable domain (other parts from reference TRBV7-9 and TRBJ2-7): DTGVSQNPRHKITKRGQNVTFRCDPISEHNRLYWYRQTLGQGPEFLTYFQNEAQLEKSRLLSDRFSAERPKGSFSTLEIQRTEQGDSAMYLCASSLIGTGTYEQYFGPGTRLTVT.

The genes are TRBV10-3 and TRBJ2-3; tentative D call: TRBD2 (6 bases). Trimming removed 3 bases at V and 4 bases at J, with 11 bases between. There are 14 residues in the CDR3. Germline V lookup: CDR1 ENHRY, CDR2 SYGVKD. CDR3 loop: CAISDPGGPDTQYF. The CDR3 DNA follows: TGTGCCATCAGTGACCCAGGAGGGCCAGATACGCAGTATTTT.

The chain carries TRBV2 and TRBJ2-7; D ambiguous. This CDR3 is built from 15 residues. Germline lookup yields CDR1 SNHLY and CDR2 FYNNEI. V dropped 3 bases and J dropped 5 bases, with 17 bases sitting between them. The CDR3 DNA is TGTGCCAGCAGTGATGAGGCGCAGCCACGCGACGAGCAGTACTTC. It is translated as CASSDEAQPRDEQYF.

The chain couples TRBV4-2 to TRBJ2-3; 8 nucleotides align to TRBD1. The V and J ends lost 1 base and 4 bases, in that order; junction bases with no gene match: 7. The length of the CDR3 is 16 residues. From germline, CDR1 is LGHNA and CDR2 YNFKEQ. For the CDR3, the DNA is TGTGCCAGCAGCCAAGTCCGACAGGGGCCAGCAGATACGCAGTATTTT. Protein sequence: CASSQVRQGPADTQYF.

V usage is TRBV20-1 and J usage is TRBJ2-7, with D tentatively TRBD2 (5 bases). The CDR3 extends over 13 amino acids. In germline, CDR1 is DFQATT, CDR2 SNEGSKA (reference sequence). V was trimmed by 3 bases and J by 0 bases, leaving 9 bases between them. The CDR3 DNA reads TGCAGTGCTAGCGGGATCAGCTCCTACGAGCAGTACTTC. Its translation is CSASGISSYEQYF.

This clonotype was seen more than once but under ten times. The V gene is TRBV10-3, the J gene TRBJ2-3; TRBD2 agrees at 15 bases. Germline CDR1 reads ENHRY; CDR2 reads SYGVKD. The CDR3 has 17 amino acids. J gave up 8 bases and V 3 bases, and 9 bases lay outside the gene matches. As DNA, the CDR3 is TGTGCCATCAGTGAACCGGGACTAGCGGGAGGCCAACCTACGCAGTATTTT. Protein product: CAISEPGLAGGQPTQYF.

This clonotype occurred a few times. CDR3 coding DNA: TGTGCCAGCAGCTCGGGACAGGGGGCCTACGAGCAGTACTTC. Protein product: CASSSGQGAYEQYF. The chain combines TRBV7-2 with TRBJ2-7; TRBD1 agrees at 11 bases. The CDR3 spans 14 residues. CDR1 and CDR2 from the germline V gene are SGHTA and FQGNSA. Germline trimming cut 4 bases from V and 2 bases from J; bases unmatched to any gene: 1.

The chain carries TRBV29-1 and TRBJ2-1, with TRBD2 identical over 7 bases. The J segment lost 5 bases and the V segment lost 1 base, leaving 5 bases of the junction unmatched. This CDR3 contains 14 residues. The germline CDR1 and CDR2 sequences are SQVTM and ANQGSEA. CDR3 amino acids: CSVEVRLANNEQFF. The CDR3 nucleotides read TGCAGCGTTGAAGTTCGACTAGCCAACAATGAGCAGTTCTTC.

The chain is built from TRBV21-1 and TRBJ2-5; TRBD1 was called by the table and not checked on the DNA. TRBV21-1 is annotated as a pseudogene. The CDR3 has 13 amino acids. This CDR3 reads CASSGRGVETQYF. CDR3 DNA: TGTGCCAGCAGTGGCAGGGGGGTAGAGACCCAGTACTTC.

The CDR3 nucleotides are TGCGCCAGCAGCCATTTAGTAGGCAGGCGCACAGATACGCAGTATTTT. Its protein product is CASSHLVGRRTDTQYF. The rearrangement uses TRBV4-3 and TRBJ2-3; D gene ambiguous. The CDR3 contains 16 residues. The V gene's germline CDR1 is LGHNA and CDR2 YSLEER. V lost 3 bases and J lost 1, with 14 bases in between.

The table lists this clonotype with a few counts. This rearrangement joins TRBV29-1 to TRBJ1-2; D is possibly TRBD1 (5 bases). The CDR3 runs to 13 residues. Germline loops: CDR1 SQVTM, CDR2 ANQGSEA. The V and J ends lost 7 bases and 3 bases respectively, with 15 bases between them. DNA of the CDR3: TGCAGCGCCCGGGGCAGGGACGACTATGGCTACACCTTC. Its protein product is CSARGRDDYGYTF.

This chain joins TRBV5-1 and TRBJ1-1; no reliable D call. CDR3 length: 14 residues. Germline V gives CDR1 SGHRS, CDR2 YFSETQ. The V gene lost 6 bases and the J gene lost 1 base, with 13 bases spanning the gap. The CDR3 DNA reads TGCGCCAGCACCCCCGGAGGACCGAACACTGAAGCTTTCTTT. Protein: CASTPGGPNTEAFF.

This clonotype was seen a handful of times. The chain uses TRBV4-1 and TRBJ2-1; possible D gene TRBD2, 6 bases. Germline V CDR1 and CDR2: MGHRA, YSYEKL. The CDR3 is made up of 15 amino acids. V lost 4 bases to trimming and J lost 7 bases, with 17 bases between them. CDR3 DNA: TGCGCCAGCAGCCCCAGTCGGTATGGGGGGAATGAGCAGTTCTTC. Amino acid sequence: CASSPSRYGGNEQFF.

J is TRBJ2-3 and V is TRBV18; 9 positions agree with TRBD1. This CDR3 is built from 15 residues. Germline values: CDR1 KGHSH, CDR2 LQKENI. V lost 6 bases, J lost 2 bases, and 6 bases stayed unmatched. As DNA, the CDR3 is TGTGCCAGCTCGGCCCGGGACAGGGTCACAGATACGCAGTATTTT. Translated: CASSARDRVTDTQYF.

This clonotype was seen a few times. The chain recombines TRBV12-3 or TRBV12-4 with TRBJ1-2; no clear D. Trimming left V 3 bases short and J 1 base short, with 12 bases between. CDR3 length: 15 amino acids. CDR3 DNA sequence: TGTGCCAGCAGTTTTGAACAGCTCCTTAACTATGGCTACACCTTC. It translates to CASSFEQLLNYGYTF.

This clonotype has a handful of counts. The V gene is TRBV4-3, the J gene TRBJ2-1; D possibly uses TRBD1 or TRBD2 (7 bases each). Germline CDR1 LGHNA, CDR2 YSLEER. V lost 9 bases and J lost 7, with 19 bases in between. CDR3 length: 14 residues. The CDR3 nucleotides read TGCGCCAGTAGCGACAGGGAGGGTTTTAATGAGCAGTTCTTC. Its protein product is CASSDREGFNEQFF.

This clonotype showed up many times. The chain couples TRBV4-3 to TRBJ1-1; D might be TRBD1 (5 bases). The germline gives CDR1 LGHNA, CDR2 YSLEER. The CDR3 is 14 amino acids. V gave up 0 bases and J gave up 4 bases, with 9 bases separating them. The CDR3 coding sequence is TGCGCCAGCAGCCAAGAGTGGGGGGGCACTGAAGCTTTCTTT. As protein: CASSQEWGGTEAFF.

The CDR3, as DNA: TGTGCCAGCAGTTTATACACAGGGGGAACCGGGGAGCTGTTTTTT. Protein sequence: CASSLYTGGTGELFF. The chain links TRBV28 to TRBJ2-2; 8 bases agree with TRBD1. This CDR3 spans 15 amino acids. V trimming: 1 base; J trimming: 5 bases; junction bases outside the gene matches: 3. Germline CDR1 MDHEN, CDR2 SYDVKM.

This clonotype showed up just a few times. The J gene is TRBJ2-1, the V gene TRBV7-2; D is ambiguous. The CDR3 is 17 amino acids. Deletions cut 5 bases from V and 0 bases from J, with 17 bases between. Germline V gives CDR1 SGHTA, CDR2 FQGNSA. The CDR3 here is CASSDPSGRSSYNEQFF. In DNA form, the CDR3 reads TGTGCCAGCAGCGACCCTTCGGGCAGGAGCTCCTACAATGAGCAGTTCTTC. The full variable domain, its missing parts supplied by reference TRBV7-2 and TRBJ2-1, is GAGVSQSPSNKVTEKGKDVELRCDPISGHTALYWYRQSLGQGLEFLIYFQGNSAPDKSGLPSDRFSAERTGGSVSTLTIQRTQQEDSAVYLCASSDPSGRSSYNEQFFGPGTRLTVL.

In this sample, this clonotype turned up a few times. V is TRBV4-2 and J is TRBJ2-1; 15 positions agree with TRBD2. The CDR3 has 22 residues. Germline loops: CDR1 LGHNA, CDR2 YNFKEQ. Trimming at V came to 1 base and at J to 2 bases, leaving 15 bases not matched to a gene. CDR3 protein: CASSQVPGLAGGPKGTYNEQFF. Here the CDR3 DNA reads TGTGCCAGCAGCCAAGTCCCGGGACTAGCGGGGGGCCCCAAGGGGACCTACAATGAGCAGTTCTTC.

V is TRBV29-1 and J is TRBJ2-5; D is possibly TRBD2 (6 bases). The germline V and J ends were trimmed by 1 base and 3 bases, with 9 bases remaining between them. The length of the CDR3 is 13 residues. CDR1 SQVTM and CDR2 ANQGSEA come from the germline V gene. CDR3 region: CSVEGGVEETQYF. The CDR3 DNA is TGCAGCGTTGAAGGGGGGGTAGAAGAGACCCAGTACTTC. Drawing the rest from reference TRBV29-1 and TRBJ2-5, the complete variable domain is SAVISQKPSRDICQRGTSLTIQCQVDSQVTMMFWYRQQPGQSLTLIATANQGSEATYESGFVIDKFPISRPNLTFSTLTVSNMSPEDSSIYLCSVEGGVEETQYFGPGTRLLVL.

This clonotype showed up just a few times. The chain uses TRBV6-2 or TRBV6-3 and TRBJ2-1, with no clear D. CDR1 is MNHEY and CDR2 is SVGEGT in the germline V gene. The CDR3 has 13 amino acids. V gave up 2 bases and J gave up 9 bases, with 11 bases separating them. Here the CDR3 reads CASSYALLGEQFF. The DNA for the CDR3 is TGTGCCAGCAGTTACGCCCTTTTGGGTGAGCAGTTCTTC.

The chain joins TRBV11-2 to TRBJ2-7; 8 nucleotides match TRBD1. The CDR3 totals 16 residues. With V trimmed by 0 bases and J by 2 bases, 6 bases remained unmatched. Germline V lookup: CDR1 SGHAT, CDR2 FQNNGV. CDR3 in amino acids: CASSLDSGTGTYEQYF. DNA for the CDR3: TGTGCCAGCAGCTTAGATTCCGGGACAGGTACCTACGAGCAGTACTTC.